These T cell receptor beta chains were read from a single sample in a study of beta chain features in type 1 diabetes. Repertoires were generated with immunoSEQ multiplex PCR, while TCRdb's copy carries only in-frame clones and drops some. The data contain approximately 250,000 clones, 9.5% to 13% of them singletons. Sequenced sample: naive CD4+ T cells from blood. These receptors were collected from a man aged 25-45 years with type 1 diabetes. Both conserved end residues are part of each CDR3. A D gene is named only where the DNA matches it firmly. The size entry is marked missing in some rows and otherwise reads once, few, many or a size class.

j_call: TRBJ2-5; d_call: .; clone_size: few; v_call: TRBV7-2; cdr3_nt: TGTGCCAGCAGCTTACCCCTACTAGGGACCCAGTACTTC; cdr3_aa: CASSLPLLGTQYF
j_call: TRBJ1-5; d_call: TRBD1; clone_size: few; v_call: TRBV5-1; cdr3_nt: TGCGCCAGCAGCTTGGAAGGGGGCCCCCAGCATTTT; cdr3_aa: CASSLEGGPQHF
j_call: TRBJ1-2; d_call: .; clone_size: .; v_call: TRBV21-1; cdr3_nt: TGTGCCAGCAGCAAAGCCGAGGGGGCGCAAGGCTACACCTTC; cdr3_aa: CASSKAEGAQGYTF
j_call: TRBJ2-7; d_call: .; clone_size: few; v_call: TRBV27; cdr3_nt: TGTGCCAGCAGTTTAACACTCAGGGTGCACGAGCAGTACTTC; cdr3_aa: CASSLTLRVHEQYF
j_call: TRBJ1-6; d_call: .; clone_size: .; v_call: TRBV27; cdr3_nt: TGTGCCAGCAGTTTTCTCGTCGGACAGCCAAATTCACCCCTCCACTTT; cdr3_aa: CASSFLVGQPNSPLHF
j_call: TRBJ2-1; d_call: TRBD1; clone_size: few; v_call: TRBV5-1; cdr3_nt: TGCGCCAGCAGCTTGGGGGGACAGGGATCGAATGAGCAGTTCTTC; cdr3_aa: CASSLGGQGSNEQFF
j_call: TRBJ2-3; d_call: .; clone_size: few; v_call: TRBV4-3; cdr3_nt: TGCGCCAGCAGCCAAGTGGGCAGGGATACGCAGTATTTT; cdr3_aa: CASSQVGRDTQYF
j_call: TRBJ2-1; d_call: .; clone_size: .; v_call: TRBV30; cdr3_nt: TGTGCCTGGAGTCCTAGTTATGAGCAGTTCTTC; cdr3_aa: CAWSPSYEQFF
j_call: TRBJ1-6; d_call: TRBD1; clone_size: .; v_call: TRBV15; cdr3_nt: TGTGCCACCAGCAGAGACAATAGAGGGGGCGGATCACCCCTCCACTTT; cdr3_aa: CATSRDNRGGGSPLHF
j_call: TRBJ2-4; d_call: TRBD2; clone_size: few; v_call: TRBV4-1; cdr3_nt: TGCGCCAGCAGCCATGTTAGCGGGTACAAAAACATTCAGTACTTC; cdr3_aa: CASSHVSGYKNIQYF
j_call: TRBJ2-5; d_call: TRBD2; clone_size: .; v_call: TRBV2; cdr3_nt: TGTGCCAGCGAGACGGGGGGGTGGGAGACCCAGTACTTC; cdr3_aa: CASETGGWETQYF
j_call: TRBJ2-5; d_call: TRBD2; clone_size: .; v_call: TRBV11-2; cdr3_nt: TGTGCCAGCAGCCCCGGACTAGGGGAGGGTGGCCAGTACTTC; cdr3_aa: CASSPGLGEGGQYF
j_call: TRBJ1-1; d_call: TRBD1; clone_size: .; v_call: TRBV6-6; cdr3_nt: TGTGCCAGCAGTTTGGGACAGGAGAACACTGAAGCTTTCTTT; cdr3_aa: CASSLGQENTEAFF
j_call: TRBJ2-7; d_call: TRBD1; clone_size: few; v_call: TRBV7-9; cdr3_nt: TGTGCCAGCAGTAAATCAGGACAGGGAAGCGCCTACGAGCAGTACTTC; cdr3_aa: CASSKSGQGSAYEQYF
j_call: TRBJ2-1; d_call: TRBD2; clone_size: few; v_call: TRBV4-2; cdr3_nt: TGTGCCAGCAGCCAAGATTCTAGCGGGGCCCCTCGGGGTGAGCAGTTCTTC; cdr3_aa: CASSQDSSGAPRGEQFF
j_call: TRBJ1-6; d_call: .; clone_size: few; v_call: TRBV19; cdr3_nt: TGTGCCAGTACTACCGGTAGCTCCTATAATTCACCCCTCCACTTT; cdr3_aa: CASTTGSSYNSPLHF
j_call: TRBJ2-3; d_call: .; clone_size: .; v_call: TRBV5-1; cdr3_nt: TGCGCCAGCAGCTTGGCCCCGGGGACAGATACGCAGTATTTT; cdr3_aa: CASSLAPGTDTQYF
j_call: TRBJ2-3; d_call: TRBD2; clone_size: .; v_call: TRBV7-3; cdr3_nt: TGTGCCAGCAGCCGAGCGGGGGGAGGCACAGATACGCAGTATTTT; cdr3_aa: CASSRAGGGTDTQYF
j_call: TRBJ2-7; d_call: TRBD1; clone_size: .; v_call: TRBV14; cdr3_nt: TGTGCCAGCAGCCAACTGGACAGGGGGAATTACGAGCAGTACTTC; cdr3_aa: CASSQLDRGNYEQYF
j_call: TRBJ1-1; d_call: .; clone_size: .; v_call: TRBV9; cdr3_nt: TGTGCCAGCAGCGTAGCTACGGCAGGCGCAGAGGGATCGAACACCGTAGCTTTCTTT; cdr3_aa: CASSVATAGAEGSNTVAFF
j_call: TRBJ1-6; d_call: TRBD1; clone_size: .; v_call: TRBV2; cdr3_nt: TGTGCCAGCAGGGACGGGACAGCGAATTCACCCCTCCACTTT; cdr3_aa: CASRDGTANSPLHF
j_call: TRBJ2-5; d_call: TRBD1; clone_size: few; v_call: TRBV5-1; cdr3_nt: TGCGCCAGCAGTTCCTCCGGGACAGGGGGGGAGACCCAGTACTTC; cdr3_aa: CASSSSGTGGETQYF
j_call: TRBJ2-7; d_call: TRBD1; clone_size: few; v_call: TRBV7-9; cdr3_nt: TGTGCCAGCAGCCTCGACAGGGGAGGAGCATTGTACGAGCAGTACTTC; cdr3_aa: CASSLDRGGALYEQYF
j_call: TRBJ1-5; d_call: .; clone_size: .; v_call: TRBV4-1; cdr3_nt: TGCGCCAGCAGCCAAGGGTCAGGGGTAGGTCAGCCCCAGCATTTT; cdr3_aa: CASSQGSGVGQPQHF
j_call: TRBJ2-1; d_call: .; clone_size: .; v_call: TRBV6-1; cdr3_nt: TGTGCCAGCAGTGAAGGACTCTGGATGACCTACAATGAGCAGTTCTTC; cdr3_aa: CASSEGLWMTYNEQFF
j_call: TRBJ2-2; d_call: .; clone_size: .; v_call: TRBV27; cdr3_nt: TGTGCCAGCAGGGGGGGAGGTTTCCCCGGGAACACCGGGGAGCTGTTTTTT; cdr3_aa: CASRGGGFPGNTGELFF
j_call: TRBJ1-4; d_call: TRBD1; clone_size: few; v_call: TRBV30; cdr3_nt: TGTGCCTGGAGTCGGACAGGGAGTGGAAAACTGTTTTTT; cdr3_aa: CAWSRTGSGKLFF
j_call: TRBJ2-7; d_call: TRBD1; clone_size: .; v_call: TRBV28; cdr3_nt: TGTGCCAGCACCTCCGGGACAGGGAGCGAGCAGTACTTC; cdr3_aa: CASTSGTGSEQYF
j_call: TRBJ2-7; d_call: TRBD1; clone_size: .; v_call: TRBV6-6; cdr3_nt: TGTGCCACCGGGACAGGGGACTCCTACGAGCAGTACTTC; cdr3_aa: CATGTGDSYEQYF
j_call: TRBJ1-5; d_call: TRBD1; clone_size: .; v_call: TRBV7-9; cdr3_nt: TGTGCCAGCAGCGCGGGACAGGGAAAACAGCCCCAGCATTTT; cdr3_aa: CASSAGQGKQPQHF
j_call: TRBJ1-4; d_call: .; clone_size: few; v_call: TRBV30; cdr3_nt: TGTGCCTGGAGTGTACTAGTCTCGACGGGAGGAAATGAAAAACTGTTTTTT; cdr3_aa: CAWSVLVSTGGNEKLFF
j_call: TRBJ2-2; d_call: .; clone_size: few; v_call: TRBV2; cdr3_nt: TGTGCCAGCAGTGTGGAAGCGACCGGGGAGCTGTTTTTT; cdr3_aa: CASSVEATGELFF
j_call: TRBJ2-1; d_call: .; clone_size: .; v_call: TRBV4-1; cdr3_nt: TGCGCCAGCAGCCAAGATTTGTACAGTTCCTACAATGAGCAGTTCTTC; cdr3_aa: CASSQDLYSSYNEQFF
j_call: TRBJ2-3; d_call: .; clone_size: .; v_call: TRBV7-9; cdr3_nt: TGTGCCAGCAGCTTAGCGGGGACAACCACAGATACGCAGTATTTT; cdr3_aa: CASSLAGTTTDTQYF
j_call: TRBJ1-1; d_call: TRBD1; clone_size: few; v_call: TRBV5-4; cdr3_nt: TGTGCCAGCAGCTTGGACAGGGGAGGAACTGAAGCTTTCTTT; cdr3_aa: CASSLDRGGTEAFF
j_call: TRBJ2-3; d_call: TRBD2; clone_size: .; v_call: TRBV5-6; cdr3_nt: TGTGCCAGCAGCGCGACTAGCGGGGTGGCAGATACGCAGTATTTT; cdr3_aa: CASSATSGVADTQYF
j_call: TRBJ2-7; d_call: .; clone_size: .; v_call: TRBV7-9; cdr3_nt: TGTGCCAGCAGCGGTTCAGGGGACAAGTTCTACGAGCAGTACTTC; cdr3_aa: CASSGSGDKFYEQYF
j_call: TRBJ2-1; d_call: TRBD2; clone_size: few; v_call: TRBV7-3; cdr3_nt: TGTGCCAGCAGCTTTCGGGAGGGCTCCCATGAGCAGTTCTTC; cdr3_aa: CASSFREGSHEQFF
j_call: TRBJ1-5; d_call: .; clone_size: few; v_call: TRBV28; cdr3_nt: TGTGCCAGCATCGTAGGAGCAGCTGGGAATCAGCCCCAGCATTTT; cdr3_aa: CASIVGAAGNQPQHF
j_call: TRBJ1-2; d_call: .; clone_size: few; v_call: TRBV19; cdr3_nt: TGTGCCAGTAACGAAGATCAGTATTCCTATGGCTACACCTTC; cdr3_aa: CASNEDQYSYGYTF
j_call: TRBJ2-7; d_call: .; clone_size: few; v_call: TRBV4-2; cdr3_nt: TGTGCCAGCAGCCAACCACAGGGTCGGTACGAGCAGTACTTC; cdr3_aa: CASSQPQGRYEQYF
j_call: TRBJ2-2; d_call: .; clone_size: .; v_call: TRBV25-1; cdr3_nt: TGTGCCAGCAGTGACAGGGGTAAAGACACCGGGGAGCTGTTTTTT; cdr3_aa: CASSDRGKDTGELFF
j_call: TRBJ2-3; d_call: .; clone_size: few; v_call: TRBV11-2; cdr3_nt: TGTGCCAGCACCATAACAGGGTCGTCGCAGTATTTT; cdr3_aa: CASTITGSSQYF
j_call: TRBJ2-2; d_call: .; clone_size: .; v_call: TRBV5-4; cdr3_nt: TGTGCCAGCAGCCCTAGCGCAATGAGGACCGGGGAGCTGTTTTTT; cdr3_aa: CASSPSAMRTGELFF
j_call: TRBJ2-1; d_call: .; clone_size: few; v_call: TRBV5-1; cdr3_nt: TGCGCCAGCAGCTTGGTCGGGACAAGCTACAATGAGCAGTTCTTC; cdr3_aa: CASSLVGTSYNEQFF
j_call: TRBJ2-3; d_call: .; clone_size: few; v_call: TRBV21-1; cdr3_nt: TGTGCCAGCAGCAAAGGCGAGGGCGGGGGGCCTAGCACAGATACGCAGTATTTT; cdr3_aa: CASSKGEGGGPSTDTQYF
j_call: TRBJ1-2; d_call: .; clone_size: few; v_call: TRBV2; cdr3_nt: TGTGCCAGCAGTACAGGGCCTGCTACCAGCTACACCTTC; cdr3_aa: CASSTGPATSYTF
j_call: TRBJ2-5; d_call: .; clone_size: .; v_call: TRBV5-1; cdr3_nt: TGCGCCAGCAGCTTCCTTAGTCAAGAGACCCAGTACTTC; cdr3_aa: CASSFLSQETQYF
j_call: TRBJ2-1; d_call: .; clone_size: .; v_call: TRBV5-1; cdr3_nt: TGCGCCAGCAGCCCCGAGGGGGGGGGCTACAATGAGCAGTTCTTC; cdr3_aa: CASSPEGGGYNEQFF
j_call: TRBJ2-1; d_call: .; clone_size: .; v_call: TRBV29-1; cdr3_nt: TGCAGCGGACTTCCCCAGGGGAGCTCCTACAATGAGCAGTTCTTC; cdr3_aa: CSGLPQGSSYNEQFF
j_call: TRBJ2-2; d_call: TRBD1; clone_size: .; v_call: TRBV5-4; cdr3_nt: TGTGCCAGCAGCGTGGACAGGGCGAACACCGGGGAGCTGTTTTTT; cdr3_aa: CASSVDRANTGELFF
j_call: TRBJ2-1; d_call: TRBD2; clone_size: few; v_call: TRBV29-1; cdr3_nt: TGCAGCTTCCGTCGGACTAGCGGGGGTGATGAGCAGTTCTTC; cdr3_aa: CSFRRTSGGDEQFF
j_call: TRBJ1-4; d_call: TRBD1; clone_size: few; v_call: TRBV14; cdr3_nt: TGTGCCAGCAGCCCGAGGACAGGGGGAGAAAAACTGTTTTTT; cdr3_aa: CASSPRTGGEKLFF